The 15 T cell receptor beta chains reported below all come from one sample, sequenced in a study of OX40 agonist ivuxolimab in advanced cancers. Assay used: immunoSEQ multiplex PCR; TCRdb lists only in-frame clones, some missing. The sample yields about 110,000 clones, about nine tenths seen once. This specimen consisted of CD4+ or CD8+ T cells sorted from blood, obtained in a trial of the OX40 agonist ivuxolimab. The receptors were gathered from an adult with an advanced solid tumor such as melanoma, head and neck, liver or kidney cancer.

This chain joins TRBV2 and TRBJ2-7; D is tentatively TRBD1 or TRBD2 (5 bases each). Looked up from germline, CDR1 is SNHLY and CDR2 is FYNNEI. This CDR3 contains 17 residues. V gave up 6 bases and J gave up 3 bases, with 24 bases separating them. The CDR3 spells CASRKGTGGLYLYEQYF. CDR3 DNA: TGTGCCAGCAGAAAGGGGACCGGCGGACTGTACCTCTACGAGCAGTACTTC.

V is TRBV6-6 and J is TRBJ1-5; D unclear. Trimming shortened V by 6 bases and J by 7 bases, and 16 bases separated the two germline ends. Germline CDR1 and CDR2: MNHNY and SVGAGI (reference sequence). CDR3 length equals 14 residues. The CDR3 spells CASSPDLEGQPQHF. CDR3 sequence (DNA): TGTGCCAGCAGCCCCGACCTGGAGGGCCAGCCCCAGCATTTT.

The chain joins TRBV29-1 to TRBJ2-1, with 8 bases fitting TRBD2. J lost 6 bases, V lost 1 base, and 8 bases had no gene match. The CDR3 has 15 residues. Germline V gene lookup returns CDR1 SQVTM and CDR2 ANQGSEA. The CDR3 sequence: CSVEVRGAGGNEQFF. DNA of the CDR3: TGCAGCGTTGAAGTTAGGGGGGCGGGGGGCAATGAGCAGTTCTTC.

The gene calls are TRBV29-1 and TRBJ1-1; D ambiguous. The CDR3 is 13 amino acids. V was clipped by 7 bases and J by 2 bases, with 14 bases between them. Germline V CDR1 and CDR2: SQVTM, ANQGSEA. The CDR3 reads CSASETPNTEAFF. The CDR3 bases are TGCAGCGCCTCAGAGACCCCAAACACTGAAGCTTTCTTT.

The V call is TRBV28, the J call TRBJ1-1, with TRBD1 matching over 8 bases. Per germline, CDR1 MDHEN and CDR2 SYDVKM. The V segment lost 2 bases and the J segment 4 bases; nucleotides outside the gene matches: 3. The CDR3 consists of 14 residues. CDR3 amino acids: CASSLGQGATEAFF. CDR3 DNA sequence: TGTGCCAGCAGTTTAGGACAGGGTGCCACTGAAGCTTTCTTT.

The chain employs TRBV7-2 and TRBJ1-4; the match to TRBD1 covers 8 bases. V shed 6 bases and J 0 bases; nucleotides not matched to a gene: 0. CDR3 length equals 14 residues. In germline, CDR1 is SGHTA, CDR2 FQGNSA. The CDR3 nucleotides read TGTGCCAGCAGGGACAGGGCAACTAATGAAAAACTGTTTTTT. As protein: CASRDRATNEKLFF.

The count of this clone is one. The chain links TRBV6-5 to TRBJ1-1, with D maybe TRBD1 (5 bases). The CDR3 runs to 14 residues. From germline, CDR1 is MNHEY and CDR2 SVGAGI. V dropped 4 bases and J dropped 4 bases, with 13 bases sitting between them. The CDR3 DNA reads as TGTGCCAGCAGTTTTGGGGGTAAGGTCACTGAAGCTTTCTTT. This translates into CASSFGGKVTEAFF.

The rearrangement uses TRBV4-1 and TRBJ2-6; either TRBD1 or TRBD2 may supply D (5 bases each). Looked up from germline, CDR1 is MGHRA and CDR2 is YSYEKL. With 5 bases removed from V and 0 bases from J, the gap between germline ends came to 14 bases. CDR3 length equals 17 residues. The CDR3 loop is CASSSGTANSGANVLTF. The CDR3 coding sequence is TGCGCCAGCAGCTCGGGGACGGCCAACTCTGGGGCCAACGTCCTGACTTTC.

This chain connects TRBV30 to TRBJ1-2; possibly TRBD1 for D (5 bases). The CDR3 has 13 amino acids. Germline CDR1 and CDR2: GTSNPN and SVGIG (reference sequence). The V end was cut by 4 bases, the J end by 9 bases, with 18 bases between. The chain's CDR3 is CAWTPGTTLRYTF. The CDR3 DNA sequence: TGTGCCTGGACCCCCGGGACGACTTTGCGCTACACCTTC.

This chain joins TRBV27 and TRBJ1-2, with 8 nucleotides matching TRBD1. CDR3 size: 12 residues. V gave up 5 bases and J gave up 8 bases; unmatched junction bases: 4. Germline CDR1 is MNHEY and CDR2 is SMNVEV (reference sequence). CDR3 sequence reads: CASSPRGRGYTF. As DNA, the CDR3 is TGTGCCAGCAGTCCCAGGGGGCGAGGCTACACCTTC.

A note on this clone: Other DNA sequences in this sample translate to the same CDR3. The gene calls are TRBV30 and TRBJ1-5, with 7 bases lining up with TRBD1. The germline gives CDR1 GTSNPN, CDR2 SVGIG (reference sequence). J was trimmed by 4 bases and V by 1 base; bases with no gene match: 1. The CDR3 has 13 residues. The CDR3 sequence is CAWSGDSNQPQHF. CDR3 in DNA: TGTGCCTGGAGTGGGGACAGTAATCAGCCCCAGCATTTT.

The chain carries TRBV9 and TRBJ2-1, with 11 nucleotides matching TRBD2. V was pared by 0 bases and J by 8 bases, with 10 bases of the junction left unmatched. The germline V gene encodes CDR1 SGDLS and CDR2 YYNGEE. CDR3 length: 17 residues. The CDR3 DNA follows: TGTGCCAGCAGCGTAGCTAGGGGGCTAGCGGGGGGCGATGAGCAGTTCTTC. It codes for CASSVARGLAGGDEQFF.

The V and J genes are TRBV7-2 and TRBJ1-2; TRBD1 matches at 7 bases. V was pared by 5 bases and J by 3 bases, with 6 bases of the junction left unmatched. This CDR3 has 14 residues. Germline values: CDR1 SGHTA, CDR2 FQGNSA. CDR3 loop: CASSPRTGDYGYTF. CDR3 coding DNA: TGTGCCAGCAGCCCCCGAACAGGGGACTATGGCTACACCTTC.

The V and J genes are TRBV5-4 and TRBJ2-7; D is perhaps TRBD1 (5 bases). The CDR3 has 14 residues. Germline CDR1 and CDR2: SGHNT and YYREEE (reference sequence). The V end was cut by 3 bases, the J end by 6 bases, with 16 bases between. CDR3 sequence (DNA): TGTGCCAGCAGCTCCCTCCAGGGTATCGGCGAGCAGTACTTC. It is translated as CASSSLQGIGEQYF.

The genes are TRBV7-2 and TRBJ2-5; 10 bases match TRBD2. This CDR3 has 13 residues. V shed 6 bases, J shed 11 bases, and the junction held 9 bases outside the gene matches. Per germline, CDR1 SGHTA and CDR2 FQGNSA. Here the CDR3 reads CASSYQRGGPQYF. The CDR3 DNA follows: TGTGCCAGCAGTTACCAGCGGGGGGGCCCGCAGTACTTC.